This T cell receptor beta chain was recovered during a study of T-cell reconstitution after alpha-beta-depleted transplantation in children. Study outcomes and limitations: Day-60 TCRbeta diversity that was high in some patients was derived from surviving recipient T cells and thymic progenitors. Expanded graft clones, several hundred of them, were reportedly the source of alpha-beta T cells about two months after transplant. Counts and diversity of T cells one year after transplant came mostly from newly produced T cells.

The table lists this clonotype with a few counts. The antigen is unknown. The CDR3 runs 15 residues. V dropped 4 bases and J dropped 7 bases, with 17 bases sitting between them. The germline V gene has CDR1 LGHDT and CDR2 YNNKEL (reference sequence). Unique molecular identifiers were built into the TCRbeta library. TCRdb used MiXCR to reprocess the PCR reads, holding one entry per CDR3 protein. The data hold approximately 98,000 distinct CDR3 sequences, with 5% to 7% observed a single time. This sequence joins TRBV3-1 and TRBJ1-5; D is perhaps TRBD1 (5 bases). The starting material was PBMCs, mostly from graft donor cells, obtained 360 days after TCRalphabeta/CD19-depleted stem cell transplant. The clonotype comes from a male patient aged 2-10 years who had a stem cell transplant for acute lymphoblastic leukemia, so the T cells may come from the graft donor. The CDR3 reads CASSPAGRPKQPQHF. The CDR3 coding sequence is TGTGCCAGCAGCCCAGCGGGGCGGCCGAAGCAGCCCCAGCATTTT.